This is a list of T cell receptor beta chains from one sample in a study of blood T cell repertoires in COVID-19. Only in-frame clones appear in the TCRdb table, and some are missing; sequencing was by immunoSEQ multiplex PCR. The sample records over 85,000 clones, around 82% being singletons. Sequenced sample: peripheral blood. These TCRs come from a woman aged 60-75 years with acute or convalescent COVID-19. Each CDR3 is given with its conserved first and last residue. D genes are given only for firm matches. Expanded clones get a size class; other rows say once, few or many, or leave the size out.

-	TRBV9	TRBJ1-1	-	TGTGCCAGCAGCCCAGGGGAGGGCCGAACTGAAGCTTTCTTT	CASSPGEGRTEAFF
-	TRBV4-3	TRBJ2-1	TRBD2	TGCGCCAGCAGCCAATGGGGGGGGGCCTACAATGAGCAGTTCTTC	CASSQWGGAYNEQFF
few	TRBV5-1	TRBJ1-6	-	TGCGCCAGCAGCTTGGCAGGTTCGATCGGTAATTCACCCCTCCACTTT	CASSLAGSIGNSPLHF
many	TRBV5-7	TRBJ2-7	TRBD1	TGTGCCAGCAGCTTTTGGGACAGGGACCCCTACGAGCAGTACTTC	CASSFWDRDPYEQYF
-	TRBV7-2	TRBJ1-1	TRBD1	TGTGCCAGCAGCAAAAACAGGGGGAACACTGAAGCTTTCTTT	CASSKNRGNTEAFF
once	TRBV6-5	TRBJ1-4	-	TGTGCCAGCAGACCTTCCGCGACTAATGAAAAACTGTTTTTT	CASRPSATNEKLFF
-	TRBV4-3	TRBJ2-3	TRBD2	TGCGCCAGCAGCCGGACTAGCGGGGACACAGATACGCAGTATTTT	CASSRTSGDTDTQYF
-	TRBV6-1	TRBJ1-6	-	TGTGCCAGCAGTGACCGAAGCTCCAATTCACCCCTCCACTTT	CASSDRSSNSPLHF
-	TRBV7-9	TRBJ1-4	-	TGTGCCAGCAGCTTAGCAGGCGGTGGTGAAAAACTGTTTTTT	CASSLAGGGEKLFF
-	TRBV7-9	TRBJ2-7	-	TGTGCCAGCAGCTTAGCCCAGATTGGCTACGAGCAGTACTTC	CASSLAQIGYEQYF
-	TRBV2	TRBJ1-4	TRBD1	TGTGCCAACAGGGGACAGGGACGGGAAAAACTGTTTTTT	CANRGQGREKLFF
-	TRBV5-1	TRBJ2-7	-	TGCGCCAGCAGCGTGCGCGGCGACCTGACCTACGAGCAGTACTTC	CASSVRGDLTYEQYF
-	TRBV7-8	TRBJ2-1	-	TGTGCCAGCACCTTCCAGGGCGGATTCGCTGAGCAGTTCTTC	CASTFQGGFAEQFF
once	TRBV5-1	TRBJ2-3	-	TGCGCCAGCAGCCGTATTACTGGACAGAGCACAGATACGCAGTATTTT	CASSRITGQSTDTQYF
-	TRBV14	TRBJ1-5	-	TGTGCCAGCAGCCAAGAAAGAGACAGGAGCAATCAGCCCCAGCATTTT	CASSQERDRSNQPQHF
-	TRBV11-2	TRBJ2-2	-	TGTGCCAGCAGCTTATCGACTAGTGCGACCGGGGAGCTGTTTTTT	CASSLSTSATGELFF
-	TRBV7-2	TRBJ1-1	TRBD1	TGTGCCAGCAACTCCAACAGGGGGATGGGCACTGAAGCTTTCTTT	CASNSNRGMGTEAFF
-	TRBV4-3	TRBJ1-6	TRBD1	TGCGCCAGCAGCAAAGGCCAGGGACAGGGATACGCACCCCTCCACTTT	CASSKGQGQGYAPLHF
-	TRBV28	TRBJ2-7	-	TGTGCCATTAAACCCGGGGGACGGACCTCCTACGAGCAGTACTTC	CAIKPGGRTSYEQYF
few	TRBV7-2	TRBJ1-5	-	TGTGCCAGCAGCTTACGAGGTGGTCAGCCCCAGCATTTT	CASSLRGGQPQHF
-	TRBV3-1/TRBV3-2	TRBJ1-2	-	TGTGCCAGCAGCCCGGTAAGCGACTCGGCCACCTATGGCTACACCTTC	CASSPVSDSATYGYTF
-	TRBV6-6	TRBJ2-2	TRBD1	TGTGCCAGCAGGCCAGCCGGGACAGTCGGCGCCGGGGAGCTGTTTTTT	CASRPAGTVGAGELFF
-	TRBV28	TRBJ1-1	TRBD1	TGTGCCAGCAGATTATTCGGTACGGGACAGGGAAGCATGAACACTGAAGCTTTCTTT	CASRLFGTGQGSMNTEAFF
-	TRBV7-2	TRBJ2-7	TRBD2	TGTGCCAGCAGCTTAGAGGCGACTAGCGGGGCCGAGCAGTACTTC	CASSLEATSGAEQYF
-	TRBV5-1	TRBJ2-1	-	TGCGCCAGCAGCTCCCAGGGGATCGGTGGAGGCAATGAGCAGTTCTTC	CASSSQGIGGGNEQFF
once	TRBV18	TRBJ1-2	TRBD1	TGTGCCAGCTCACCAGACTCAACAGGGGGCTATGGCTACACCTTC	CASSPDSTGGYGYTF